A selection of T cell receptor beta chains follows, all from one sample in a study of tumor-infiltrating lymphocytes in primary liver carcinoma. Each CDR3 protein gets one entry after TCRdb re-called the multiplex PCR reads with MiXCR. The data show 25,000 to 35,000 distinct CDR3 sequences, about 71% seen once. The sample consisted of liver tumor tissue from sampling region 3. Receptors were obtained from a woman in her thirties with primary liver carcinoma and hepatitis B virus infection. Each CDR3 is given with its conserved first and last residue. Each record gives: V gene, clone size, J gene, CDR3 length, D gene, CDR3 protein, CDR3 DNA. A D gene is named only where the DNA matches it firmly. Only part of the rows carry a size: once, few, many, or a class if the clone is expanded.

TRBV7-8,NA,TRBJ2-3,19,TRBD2,CSSSYGGGVGSSGTDTQYF,TGTTCCAGCAGCTACGGTGGGGGGGTGGGATCATCTGGCACAGATACGCAGTATTTT
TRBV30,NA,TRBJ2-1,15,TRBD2,CAWCVAGATYNEQFF,TGTGCCTGGTGTGTGGCGGGAGCCACATACAATGAGCAGTTCTTC
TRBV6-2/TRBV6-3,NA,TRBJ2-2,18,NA,CASTYSSFRTDNTGELFF,TGTGCCAGCACTTACTCGAGTTTTCGGACAGATAACACCGGGGAGCTGTTTTTT
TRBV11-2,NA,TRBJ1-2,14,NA,CAGSLALVFGDYTF,TGTGCCGGCAGCTTAGCATTAGTGTTTGGCGACTACACCTTC
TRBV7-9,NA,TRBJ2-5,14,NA,CASNTHQGQETQYF,TGTGCCAGCAACACGCATCAGGGACAAGAGACCCAGTACTTC
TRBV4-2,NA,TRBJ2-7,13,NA,CASSPRLVYEQYF,TGTGCCAGCAGCCCCCGTTTAGTCTACGAGCAGTACTTC
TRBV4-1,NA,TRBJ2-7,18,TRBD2,CASIQEMGTSGRRHEQYF,TGCGCCAGCATCCAAGAAATGGGGACTAGCGGGAGGAGGCACGAGCAGTACTTC
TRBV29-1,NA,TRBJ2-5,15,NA,CSVETGRRVRETQYF,TGCAGCGTTGAAACCGGAAGGAGGGTGAGGGAAACCCAGTACTTC
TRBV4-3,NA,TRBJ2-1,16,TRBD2,CASSQDVAGVRDEHFF,TGCGCCAGCAGCCAAGACGTAGCGGGAGTCAGAGATGAGCATTTCTTC
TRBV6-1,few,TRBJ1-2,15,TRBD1,CASTIAGTGRSDYTF,TGTGCCAGCACGATCGCTGGGACAGGGAGGAGTGACTACACCTTC
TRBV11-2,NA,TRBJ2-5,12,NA,CASSLGLEIQCF,TGTGCCAGCAGCTTAGGCTTAGAGATCCAGTGCTTC
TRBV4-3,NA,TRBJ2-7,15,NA,CASSQDRRIGQEQYF,TGCGCAAGCAGCCAAGATCGACGGATAGGGCAGGAGCAGTACTTC
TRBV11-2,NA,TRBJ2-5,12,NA,CVSSTGIETHYF,TGTGTCAGCAGCACGGGGATCGAGACCCATTACTTC
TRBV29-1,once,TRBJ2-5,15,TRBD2,CSVETGRGMSETQYF,TGCAGCGTTGAAACCGGGAGGGGAATGAGTGAGACCCAGTACTTC
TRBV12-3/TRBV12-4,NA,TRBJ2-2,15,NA,CASRGWGTNTRELLF,TGTGCCAGCCGGGGGTGGGGCACGAACACCAGGGAGCTGTTATTT
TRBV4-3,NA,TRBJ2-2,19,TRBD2,CASSALAGGPRSNPGELFF,TGCGCCAGCAGCGCACTGGCGGGAGGGCCCCGTTCGAACCCCGGGGAGCTGTTTTTT
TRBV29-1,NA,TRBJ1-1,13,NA,CSVGPHSNTEAFF,TGCAGCGTTGGCCCGCACTCGAACACTGAAGCTTTCTTT
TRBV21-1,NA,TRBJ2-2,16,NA,CASSKKERARTGELFF,TGCGCCAGCAGCAAGAAGGAGAGGGCCCGCACCGGGGAGCTGTTTTTT
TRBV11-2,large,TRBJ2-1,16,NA,CASREGGTTSYNEQFF,TGTGCCAGCAGGGAGGGAGGGACAACCTCCTACAATGAGCAGTTCTTC
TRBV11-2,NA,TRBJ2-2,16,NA,CASSPNAQLNTGELFF,TGTGCCAGCAGCCCCAATGCCCAATTGAATACCGGGGAGCTGTTTTTT
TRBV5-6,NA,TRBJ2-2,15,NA,CANSLAPQSHRGAVF,TGTGCCAACAGCTTGGCCCCCCAGAGTCATCGGGGAGCTGTTTTT
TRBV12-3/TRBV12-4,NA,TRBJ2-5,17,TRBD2,CTSRRLAGGPRVEDQYF,TGCACCAGCAGAAGACTAGCGGGAGGGCCAAGAGTAGAAGACCAGTACTTC
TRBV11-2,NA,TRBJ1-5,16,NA,CASSLDYGTSIQPQHF,TGTGCCAGCAGCTTAGATTACGGGACATCAATTCAGCCCCAGCATTTT
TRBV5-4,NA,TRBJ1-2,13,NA,CASSTQGMWGNTF,TGTGCCAGCAGCACCCAGGGAATGTGGGGCAACACCTTC
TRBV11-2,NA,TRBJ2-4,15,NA,CASSLGAWGRDIQYF,TGTGCCAGCAGCTTAGGTGCTTGGGGGCGCGACATTCAGTACTTC
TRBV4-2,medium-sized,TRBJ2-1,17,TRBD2,CASSHHIAGGSRGEQFF,TGTGCCAGCAGCCACCATATTGCGGGAGGGTCCAGAGGTGAGCAGTTCTTC
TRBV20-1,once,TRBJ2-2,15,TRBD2,CSATGTSANTGELFF,TGCAGTGCGACTGGGACTAGTGCTAACACCGGGGAGCTGTTTTTT
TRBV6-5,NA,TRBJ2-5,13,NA,CASNTDRRLIQYF,TGTGCCAGCAATACCGACAGGAGGCTGATCCAGTACTTC
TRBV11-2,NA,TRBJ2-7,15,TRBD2,CARANPSGRFYEQYF,TGTGCCAGAGCCAATCCTAGCGGGAGATTCTACGAGCAGTACTTC